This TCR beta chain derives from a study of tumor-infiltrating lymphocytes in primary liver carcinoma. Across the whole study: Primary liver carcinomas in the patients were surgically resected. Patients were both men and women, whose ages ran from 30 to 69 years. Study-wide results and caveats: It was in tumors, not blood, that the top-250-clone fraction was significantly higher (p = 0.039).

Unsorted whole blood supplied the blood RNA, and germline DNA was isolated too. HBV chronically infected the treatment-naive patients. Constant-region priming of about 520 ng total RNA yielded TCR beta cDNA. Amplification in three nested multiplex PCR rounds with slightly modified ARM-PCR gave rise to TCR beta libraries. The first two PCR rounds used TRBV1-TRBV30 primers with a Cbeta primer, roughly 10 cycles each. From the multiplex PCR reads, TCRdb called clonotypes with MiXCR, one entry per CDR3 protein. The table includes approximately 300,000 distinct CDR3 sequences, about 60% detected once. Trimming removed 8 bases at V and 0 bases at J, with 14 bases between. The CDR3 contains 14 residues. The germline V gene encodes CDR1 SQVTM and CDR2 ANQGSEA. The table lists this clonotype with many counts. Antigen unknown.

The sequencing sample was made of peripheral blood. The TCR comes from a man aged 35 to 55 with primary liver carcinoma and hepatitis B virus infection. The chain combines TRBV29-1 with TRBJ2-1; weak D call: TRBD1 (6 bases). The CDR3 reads CSIQHRVSYNEQFF. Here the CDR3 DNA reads TGCAGCATCCAACACAGGGTCTCCTACAATGAGCAGTTCTTC.